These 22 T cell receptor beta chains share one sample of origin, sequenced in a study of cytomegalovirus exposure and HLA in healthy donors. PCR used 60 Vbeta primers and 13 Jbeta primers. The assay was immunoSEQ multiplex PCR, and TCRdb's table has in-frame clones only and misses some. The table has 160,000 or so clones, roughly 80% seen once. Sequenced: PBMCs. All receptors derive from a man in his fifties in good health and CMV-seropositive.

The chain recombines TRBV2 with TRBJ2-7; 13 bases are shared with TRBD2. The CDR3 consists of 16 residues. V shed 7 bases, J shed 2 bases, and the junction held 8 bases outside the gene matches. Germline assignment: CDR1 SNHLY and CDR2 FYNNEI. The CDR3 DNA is TGTGCCAGCACCGAAGCCGGACTAGCGGGGGCCTACGAGCAGTACTTC. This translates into CASTEAGLAGAYEQYF. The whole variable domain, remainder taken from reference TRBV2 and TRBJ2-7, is EPEVTQTPSHQVTQMGQEVILRCVPISNHLYFYWYRQILGQKVEFLVSFYNNEISEKSEIFDDQFSVERPDGSNFTLKIRSTKLEDSAMYFCASTEAGLAGAYEQYFGPGTRLTVT.

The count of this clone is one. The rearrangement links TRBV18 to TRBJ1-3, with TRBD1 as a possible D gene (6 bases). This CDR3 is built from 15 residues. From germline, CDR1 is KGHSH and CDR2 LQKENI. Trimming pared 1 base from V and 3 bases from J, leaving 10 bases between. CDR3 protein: CASSPQDSVGNTIYF. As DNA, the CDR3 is TGTGCCAGCTCACCACAGGACAGTGTTGGAAACACCATATATTTT.

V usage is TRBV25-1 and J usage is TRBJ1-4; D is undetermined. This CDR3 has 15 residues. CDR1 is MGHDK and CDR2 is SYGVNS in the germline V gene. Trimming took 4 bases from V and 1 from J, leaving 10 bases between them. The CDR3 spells CASSVPGGTNEKLFF. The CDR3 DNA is TGTGCCAGCAGTGTCCCAGGAGGAACTAATGAAAAACTGTTTTTT.

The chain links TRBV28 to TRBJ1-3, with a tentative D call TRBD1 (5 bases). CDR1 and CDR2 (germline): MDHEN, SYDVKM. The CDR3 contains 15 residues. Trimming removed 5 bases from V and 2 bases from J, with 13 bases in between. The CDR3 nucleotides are TGTGCCAGCAGTGCCCTGGACACAACTGGAAACACCATATATTTT. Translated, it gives CASSALDTTGNTIYF.

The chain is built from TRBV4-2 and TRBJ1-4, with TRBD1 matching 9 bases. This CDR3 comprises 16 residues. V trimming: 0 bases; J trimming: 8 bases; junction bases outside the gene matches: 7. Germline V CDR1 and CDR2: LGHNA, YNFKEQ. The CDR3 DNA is TGTGCCAGCAGCCAAGAATGGGGACAGGGTTTCGAAAAACTGTTTTTT. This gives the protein CASSQEWGQGFEKLFF.

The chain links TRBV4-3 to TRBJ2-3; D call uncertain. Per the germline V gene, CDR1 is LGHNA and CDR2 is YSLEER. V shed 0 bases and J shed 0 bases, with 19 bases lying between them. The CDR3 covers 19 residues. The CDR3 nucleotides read TGCGCCAGCAGCCAAGAGCTCCGGTCACGAGCGCCAAGCACAGATACGCAGTATTTT. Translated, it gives CASSQELRSRAPSTDTQYF.

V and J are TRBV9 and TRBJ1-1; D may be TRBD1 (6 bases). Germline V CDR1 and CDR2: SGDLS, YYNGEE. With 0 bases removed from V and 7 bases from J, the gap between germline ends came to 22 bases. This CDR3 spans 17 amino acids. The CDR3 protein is CASSVEEGGVLSGEAFF. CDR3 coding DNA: TGTGCCAGCAGCGTAGAGGAAGGGGGGGTCCTGTCTGGTGAAGCTTTCTTT.

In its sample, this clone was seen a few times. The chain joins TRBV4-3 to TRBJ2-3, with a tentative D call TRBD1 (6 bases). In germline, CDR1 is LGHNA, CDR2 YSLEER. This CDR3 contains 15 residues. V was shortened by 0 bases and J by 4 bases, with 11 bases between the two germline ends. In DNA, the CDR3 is TGCGCCAGCAGCCAAGAATCATACAGGGCAGATACGCAGTATTTT. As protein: CASSQESYRADTQYF.

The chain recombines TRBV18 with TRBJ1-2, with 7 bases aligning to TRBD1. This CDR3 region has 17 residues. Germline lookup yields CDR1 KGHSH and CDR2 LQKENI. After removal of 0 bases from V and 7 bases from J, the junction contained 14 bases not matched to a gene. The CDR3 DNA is TGTGCCAGCTCACCACCGGGTGGGCAGGCAGGGGGGACTGGCTACACCTTC. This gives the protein CASSPPGGQAGGTGYTF.

The CDR3 DNA follows: TGTGCCAGCAGCGCGGGACAGGGGAGCACCCTAATCGGCACAGATACGCAGTATTTT. Residues: CASSAGQGSTLIGTDTQYF. J is TRBJ2-3 and V is TRBV9, with TRBD1 matching over 10 bases. This CDR3 comprises 19 residues. Germline CDR1 reads SGDLS; CDR2 reads YYNGEE. The ends lost 3 bases at V and 1 base at J; junction bases unmatched: 14.

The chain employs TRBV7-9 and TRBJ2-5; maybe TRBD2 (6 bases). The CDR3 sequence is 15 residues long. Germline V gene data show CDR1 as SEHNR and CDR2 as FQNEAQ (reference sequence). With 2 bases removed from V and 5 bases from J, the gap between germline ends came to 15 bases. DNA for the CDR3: TGTGCCAGCAGCTTAAAATCCCGGGCGGGGGAGACCCAGTACTTC. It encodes CASSLKSRAGETQYF.

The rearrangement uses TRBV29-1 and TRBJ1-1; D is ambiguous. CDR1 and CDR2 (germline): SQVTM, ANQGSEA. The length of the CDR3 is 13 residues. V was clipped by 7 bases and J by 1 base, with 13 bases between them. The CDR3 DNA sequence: TGCAGCGCCGAGGGCTGGGGGAACACTGAAGCTTTCTTT. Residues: CSAEGWGNTEAFF.

The CDR3 region is CASSVGNRVAGGTGELFF. Written as DNA, the CDR3 is TGTGCCAGCAGCGTAGGGAACCGAGTAGCGGGGGGCACCGGGGAGCTGTTTTTT. V and J are TRBV9 and TRBJ2-2, with TRBD2 matching over 10 bases. Germline V gene sequence: CDR1 SGDLS, CDR2 YYNGEE. The ends lost 0 bases at V and 4 bases at J; junction bases unmatched: 9. The CDR3 runs to 18 residues.

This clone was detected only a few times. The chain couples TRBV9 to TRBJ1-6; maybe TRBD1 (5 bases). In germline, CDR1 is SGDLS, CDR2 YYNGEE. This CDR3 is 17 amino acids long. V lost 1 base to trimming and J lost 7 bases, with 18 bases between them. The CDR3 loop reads CASSVTVWGGVNSPLHF. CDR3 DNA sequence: TGTGCCAGCAGCGTAACTGTATGGGGGGGAGTCAATTCACCCCTCCACTTT.

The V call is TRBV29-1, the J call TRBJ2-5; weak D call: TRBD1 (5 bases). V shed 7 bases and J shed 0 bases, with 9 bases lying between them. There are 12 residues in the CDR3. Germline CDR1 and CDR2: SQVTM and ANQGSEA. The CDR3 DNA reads TGCAGCGCCGACAGCAACCAAGAGACCCAGTACTTC. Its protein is CSADSNQETQYF.

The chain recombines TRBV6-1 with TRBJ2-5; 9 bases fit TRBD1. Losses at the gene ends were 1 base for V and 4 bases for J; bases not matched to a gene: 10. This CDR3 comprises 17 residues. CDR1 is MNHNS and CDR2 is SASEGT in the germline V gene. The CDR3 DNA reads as TGTGCCAGCAGTGAAGGGTTCGTAACAGGGGGCGCAGAGACCCAGTACTTC. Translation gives CASSEGFVTGGAETQYF.

The CDR3 reads CASSPTQLQYF. The CDR3 DNA is TGTGCCAGCTCACCAACCCAACTGCAGTATTTT. The chain employs TRBV18 and TRBJ2-3; D not certain. The CDR3 contains 11 residues. CDR1 and CDR2 (germline): KGHSH, LQKENI. V was shortened by 2 bases and J by 11 bases, with 8 bases between the two germline ends.

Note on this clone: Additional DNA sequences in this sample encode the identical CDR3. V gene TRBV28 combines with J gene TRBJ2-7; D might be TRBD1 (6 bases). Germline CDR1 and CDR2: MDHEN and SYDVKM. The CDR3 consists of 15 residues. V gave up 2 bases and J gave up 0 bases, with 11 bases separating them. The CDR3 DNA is TGTGCCAGCAGTTTAGGGGGCAGTACCTCCTACGAGCAGTACTTC. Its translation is CASSLGGSTSYEQYF.

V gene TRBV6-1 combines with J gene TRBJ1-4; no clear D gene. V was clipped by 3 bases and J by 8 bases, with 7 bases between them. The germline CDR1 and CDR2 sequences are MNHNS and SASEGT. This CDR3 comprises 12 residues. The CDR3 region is CASSDSLEKLFF. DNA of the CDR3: TGTGCCAGCAGTGATTCTCTCGAAAAACTGTTTTTT.

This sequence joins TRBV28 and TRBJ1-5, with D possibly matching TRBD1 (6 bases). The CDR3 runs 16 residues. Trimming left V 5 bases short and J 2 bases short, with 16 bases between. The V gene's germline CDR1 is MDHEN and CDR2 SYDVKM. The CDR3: CASSDGQTEGNQPQHF. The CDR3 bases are TGTGCCAGCAGTGACGGACAGACCGAGGGCAATCAGCCCCAGCATTTT.

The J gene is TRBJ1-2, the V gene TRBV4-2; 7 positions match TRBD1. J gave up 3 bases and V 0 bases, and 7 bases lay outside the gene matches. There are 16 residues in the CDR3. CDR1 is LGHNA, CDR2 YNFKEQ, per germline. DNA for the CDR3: TGTGCCAGCAGCCAAGATGGGACAGAAGAACACTATGGCTACACCTTC. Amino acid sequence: CASSQDGTEEHYGYTF.

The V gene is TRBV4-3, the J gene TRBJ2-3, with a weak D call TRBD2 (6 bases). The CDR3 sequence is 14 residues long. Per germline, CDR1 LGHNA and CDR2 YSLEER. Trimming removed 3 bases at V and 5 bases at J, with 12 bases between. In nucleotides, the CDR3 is TGCGCCAGCAGCCAGGCCCTTAGCGGAGATACGCAGTATTTT. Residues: CASSQALSGDTQYF.